Listed below are T cell receptor beta chains from one sample, sequenced in a study of CD8+CD57+ T cells in acquired aplastic anemia. One entry per CDR3 protein, called by TCRdb with MiXCR from the reads. The sample includes 210,000 or so distinct CDR3 sequences, around 50% of them seen just once. Sequences were obtained from sorted CD4+, CD8+, or CD8+CD57+ T cells (not recorded which) from PBMCs. The receptors were gathered from a human donor with aplastic anemia. Each CDR3 is given with its conserved first and last residue.

TRBV10-3 CASSTRTGDSPLHF
TRBV6-6 CASSLSSSTDTQYF
TRBV15 CATSRDKGQGGQFF
TRBV7-7 CASSQGHRGYEQYF
TRBV5-1 CASSLGDYYEQYF
TRBV5-1 CASSLHTGGVYGYTF
TRBV7-8 CASSAVDRFEQFF
TRBV20-1 CSATPGQGRGQYF
TRBV9 CASSVSYSGNTIYF
TRBV12-3/TRBV12-4 CASSWQGLVYNEQFF
TRBV19 CASSIDRGGADTQYF
TRBV7-8 CASSHGVAQPQHF
TRBV10-3 CASRTGGLGNTEAFF
TRBV7-8 CASSSGTFEQETQYF
TRBV7-9 CASSLARGQHLITAYEQYF
TRBV7-3 CASSALTGTGGKGGYTF
TRBV9 CASSADGTGNTGELFF
TRBV15 CATSPYMDTEAFF
TRBV6-1 CASSERKTGESQPQHF
TRBV7-2 CASSLTRGIGELFF
TRBV10-3 CAANRGSYEQYF
TRBV11-1 CASSQEGQGYGYTF
TRBV29-1 CSVAGPTNTEAFF
TRBV20-1 CSATSGGAGELFF
TRBV7-2 CASSRNRVVRGYTF
TRBV20-1 CSARPENTEAFF
TRBV5-1 CASSSKGPSTDTQYF
TRBV11-2 CASSPRTTEAFF
TRBV5-1 CASSLVGGGRLDGYTF
TRBV7-6 CASSSGARGQETQYF
TRBV5-1 CASSVGTANSPLHF
TRBV18 CASSPQTGGPQETQYF
TRBV7-9 CASSFSQGLKAFF
TRBV9 CASSVGTSGPTYEQYF
TRBV5-6 CAGSLVGQEITEAFF
TRBV10-3 CALAKGDPSYEQYF
TRBV6-2/TRBV6-3 CASSGTGEDTGAFF
TRBV11-1 CASSPGLAGAMSSYEQYF
TRBV27 CASSHDRGRWDEQYF
TRBV19 CASRSDTPNQPQHF
TRBV28 CATGTVNQPQHF
TRBV12-5 CASGFPPQGRPSAIESQHF
TRBV2 CASSEQGGPYF
TRBV7-2 CASSLPGYEAFF
TRBV15 CATSRGWAGGNQPQHF
TRBV20-1 CSALKLGQSDTIYF
TRBV15 CATSREPRGGYEQYF
TRBV14 CASSQDDVYGYTF
TRBV7-9 CASSWGLAGGPHEQYF
TRBV20-1 CSARVDYNPPLHF
TRBV3-1 CASSQAPTGEYEQYF
TRBV20-1 CSARVAGGETQYF
TRBV20-1 CSARVMGEDNEQFF